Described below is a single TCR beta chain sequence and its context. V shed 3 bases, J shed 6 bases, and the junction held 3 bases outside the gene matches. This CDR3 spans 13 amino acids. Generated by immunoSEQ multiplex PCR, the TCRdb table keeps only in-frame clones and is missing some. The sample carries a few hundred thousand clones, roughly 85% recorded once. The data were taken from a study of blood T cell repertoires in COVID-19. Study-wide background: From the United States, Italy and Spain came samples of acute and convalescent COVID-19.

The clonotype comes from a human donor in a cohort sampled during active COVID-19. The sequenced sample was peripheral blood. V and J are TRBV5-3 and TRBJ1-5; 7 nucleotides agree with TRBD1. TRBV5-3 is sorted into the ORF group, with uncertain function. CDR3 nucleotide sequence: TGTGCCAGAAGCTCAAGGGGGCCTCAGCCCCAGCATTTT. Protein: CARSSRGPQPQHF.